This T cell receptor beta chain came from a study of cytomegalovirus exposure and HLA in healthy donors. Findings and caveats of the study: With later analysis, a missense DCLRE1C variant became linked to TCR beta V- and J-gene trimming. The study designated 164 TCR beta chains cytomegalovirus-associated.

Of note for this clone: Antigen: not known.

It was with 60 Vbeta and 13 Jbeta primers that the PCR ran. TCRdb's table, derived via immunoSEQ multiplex PCR, lists solely in-frame clones and lacks some. The repertoire has some 150,000 clones, 80% of them found once; the top ten carry 2.9%. The CDR3 runs to 13 residues. V lost 3 bases and J 2 bases, leaving 8 bases between the germline ends. Germline V lookup: CDR1 SGHRS, CDR2 YFSETQ. Sequencing was carried out using PBMCs. The chain carries TRBV5-1 and TRBJ2-5, with D perhaps TRBD2 (6 bases). This clonotype originated in a woman aged 30 to 39 in good health and CMV-seronegative. Here the CDR3 reads CASSSDYQETQYF. CDR3 in DNA: TGCGCCAGCAGCTCGGACTATCAAGAGACCCAGTACTTC.